The clone carrying this TCR beta chain was observed once. Its antigen is undetermined. This entry is derived from a study of cytomegalovirus exposure and HLA in healthy donors. The CDR3 is 13 amino acids. CDR1 is SGHVS, CDR2 FQNEAQ, per germline. V dropped 5 bases and J dropped 5; count of bases not matched to a gene: 3. Findings and limits, study-wide: The study labeled 164 TCR beta chains cytomegalovirus-associated. Versus the approximately 700-donor mean, an Asian-associated ancestry cluster reportedly showed fewer N-insertions in a later analysis. It was shown in a later analysis that HLA-associated TCR beta chains were more clonally expanded than other, equally common chains.

Researchers ran the PCR with 60 Vbeta and 13 Jbeta primers. Using immunoSEQ multiplex PCR, the repertoire was profiled, and TCRdb retains in-frame clones only, with some absent. Seen here are 150,000 to 180,000 clones, around 75% observed once, and the top ten hold around 1.5%. The clonotype originates from a man aged 18 to 29 in good health and CMV-seronegative. Sequenced material: PBMCs. J is TRBJ1-5 and V is TRBV7-8, with TRBD1 matching over 7 bases. The CDR3 reads CASSPGTDQPQHF. Written as DNA, the CDR3 is TGTGCCAGCAGCCCGGGGACAGATCAGCCCCAGCATTTT.